The clone carrying this T cell receptor beta chain was picked up a small number of times. TCRdb used MiXCR to reprocess the reads, holding one entry per CDR3 protein. In the table there are roughly 230,000 distinct CDR3 sequences, about 15% of which are singletons. CDR1 is DFQATT and CDR2 is SNEGSKA in the germline V gene (reference sequence). V was cut by 4 bases and J by 5 bases, with 16 bases left in between. This CDR3 has 14 amino acids. This specimen belongs to a study of T cell repertoires in cytomegalovirus infection. Whole-study context: Public TCR beta signature analysis indicated the presence of both CMV infection and matching HLA type.

This TCR was recovered from a human donor in good health (CMV status not recorded). Some clones in this sample may be carry-over from other donors' samples. The specimen sequenced was CD8+ T cells from PBMCs. V usage is TRBV20-1 and J usage is TRBJ2-3, with D perhaps matching TRBD2 (7 bases). The CDR3 DNA follows: TGCAGTGCTATAGAGGGGGGGAAGGGAGATACGCAGTATTTT. Residues: CSAIEGGKGDTQYF.